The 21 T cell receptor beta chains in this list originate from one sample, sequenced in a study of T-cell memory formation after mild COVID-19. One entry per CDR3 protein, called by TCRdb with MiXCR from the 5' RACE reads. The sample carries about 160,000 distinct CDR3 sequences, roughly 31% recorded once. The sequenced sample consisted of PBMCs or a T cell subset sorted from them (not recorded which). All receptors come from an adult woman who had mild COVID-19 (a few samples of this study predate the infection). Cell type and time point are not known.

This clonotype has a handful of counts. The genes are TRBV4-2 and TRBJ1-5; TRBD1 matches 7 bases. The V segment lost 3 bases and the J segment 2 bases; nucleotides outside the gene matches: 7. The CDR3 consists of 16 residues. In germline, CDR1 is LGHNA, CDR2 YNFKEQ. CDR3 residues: CASSQGKGAGNQPQHF. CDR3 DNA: TGTGCCAGCAGCCAGGGGAAGGGGGCCGGCAATCAGCCCCAGCATTTT.

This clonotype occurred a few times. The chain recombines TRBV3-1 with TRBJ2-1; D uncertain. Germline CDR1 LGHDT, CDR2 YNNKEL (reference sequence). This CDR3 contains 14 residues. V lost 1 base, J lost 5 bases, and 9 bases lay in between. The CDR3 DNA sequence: TGTGCCAGCAGCCAAGGTGGCAGTAACAATGAGCAGTTCTTC. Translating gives CASSQGGSNNEQFF.

CDR3: CSAADRGVVQPQHF. The CDR3, as DNA: TGCAGTGCTGCTGACAGGGGGGTCGTTCAGCCCCAGCATTTT. The rearrangement joins TRBV20-1 to TRBJ1-5; the match to TRBD1 covers 9 bases. The length of the CDR3 is 14 residues. Losses at the gene ends were 5 bases for V and 6 bases for J; bases not matched to a gene: 8. CDR1 is DFQATT and CDR2 is SNEGSKA in the germline V gene (reference sequence).

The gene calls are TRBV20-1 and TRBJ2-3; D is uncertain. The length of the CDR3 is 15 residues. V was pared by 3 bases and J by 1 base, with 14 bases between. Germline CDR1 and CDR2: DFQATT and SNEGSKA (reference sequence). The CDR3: CSARGSGIGTDTQYF. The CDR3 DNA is TGCAGTGCTAGGGGGTCCGGAATAGGCACAGATACGCAGTATTTT.

The DNA for the CDR3 is TGTGCCACCAGCAGAGTTGTGGAAGACGGCGAGCAGTACTTC. Its protein is CATSRVVEDGEQYF. This chain uses TRBV15 with TRBJ2-7; D is undetermined. CDR1 LNHNV and CDR2 YYDKDF come from the germline V gene (reference sequence). The CDR3 extends over 14 amino acids. The germline V and J ends were trimmed by 1 base and 6 bases, with 13 bases remaining between them.

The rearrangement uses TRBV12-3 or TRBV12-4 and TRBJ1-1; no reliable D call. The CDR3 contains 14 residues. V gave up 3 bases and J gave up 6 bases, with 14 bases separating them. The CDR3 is CASSFWSDLAEAFF. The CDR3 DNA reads TGTGCCAGCAGTTTTTGGTCAGATCTGGCTGAAGCTTTCTTT.

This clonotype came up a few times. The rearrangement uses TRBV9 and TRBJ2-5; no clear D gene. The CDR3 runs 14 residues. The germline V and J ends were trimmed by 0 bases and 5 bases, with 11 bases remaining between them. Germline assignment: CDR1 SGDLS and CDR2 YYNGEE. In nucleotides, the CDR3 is TGTGCCAGCAGCGTAGGGGATTTCCAGGAGACCCAGTACTTC. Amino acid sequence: CASSVGDFQETQYF.

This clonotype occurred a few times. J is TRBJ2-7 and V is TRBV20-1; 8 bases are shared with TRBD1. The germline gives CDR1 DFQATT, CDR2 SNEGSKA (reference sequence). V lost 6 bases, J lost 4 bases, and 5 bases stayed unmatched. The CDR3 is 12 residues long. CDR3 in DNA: TGCAGTGCCAGGGGGCAGGGTTACGAGCAGTACTTC. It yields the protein CSARGQGYEQYF.

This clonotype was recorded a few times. The CDR3 is CASSHGTSGTDTQYF. The CDR3 DNA sequence: TGTGCCAGCAGCCATGGGACTAGCGGCACAGATACGCAGTATTTT. The chain couples TRBV7-9 to TRBJ2-3; 10 bases are a match to TRBD2. Trimming removed 5 bases from V and 1 base from J; junction bases left unmatched: 3. The germline gives CDR1 SEHNR, CDR2 FQNEAQ (reference sequence). The CDR3 loop spans 15 amino acids.

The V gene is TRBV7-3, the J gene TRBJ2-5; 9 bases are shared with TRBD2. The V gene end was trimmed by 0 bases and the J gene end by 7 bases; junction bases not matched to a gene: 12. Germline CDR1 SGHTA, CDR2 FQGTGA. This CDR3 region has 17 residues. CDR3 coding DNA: TGTGCCAGCAGCTTAACTCGGGTAGCGGGGGAGTCCGGGACCCAGTACTTC. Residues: CASSLTRVAGESGTQYF.

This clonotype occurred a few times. The CDR3 protein is CSVEGSGGDRFNEQFF. DNA for the CDR3: TGCAGCGTTGAAGGATCCGGCGGGGACCGTTTCAATGAGCAGTTCTTC. The chain employs TRBV29-1 and TRBJ2-1, with D possibly TRBD2 on 6 matching bases. This CDR3 has 16 amino acids. V was pared by 1 base and J by 6 bases, with 19 bases between. Germline V gene lookup returns CDR1 SQVTM and CDR2 ANQGSEA.

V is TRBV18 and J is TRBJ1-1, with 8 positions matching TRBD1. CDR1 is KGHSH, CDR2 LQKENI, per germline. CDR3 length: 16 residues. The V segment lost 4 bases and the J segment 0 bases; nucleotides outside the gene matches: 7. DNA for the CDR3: TGTGCCAGCTCACTCTACAGGGGGGAGATGAACACTGAAGCTTTCTTT. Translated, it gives CASSLYRGEMNTEAFF.

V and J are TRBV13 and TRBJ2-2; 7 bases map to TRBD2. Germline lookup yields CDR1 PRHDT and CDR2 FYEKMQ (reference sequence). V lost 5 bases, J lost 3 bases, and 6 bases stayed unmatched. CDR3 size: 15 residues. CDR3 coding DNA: TGTGCCAGCAGCCCTACCGGGGGGTACACCGGGGAGCTGTTTTTT. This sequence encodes CASSPTGGYTGELFF.

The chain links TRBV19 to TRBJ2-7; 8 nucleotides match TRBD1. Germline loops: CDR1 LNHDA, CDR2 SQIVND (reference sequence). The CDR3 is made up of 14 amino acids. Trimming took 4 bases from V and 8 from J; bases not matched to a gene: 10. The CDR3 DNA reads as TGTGCCAGTAGTAGCCCGGCGACAGGGGTCAAGCAGTACTTC. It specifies CASSSPATGVKQYF.

CDR3 residues: CASSRYRWNQETQYF. The CDR3 DNA sequence: TGTGCCAGCAGCAGATACAGGTGGAACCAAGAGACCCAGTACTTC. This chain links TRBV14 with TRBJ2-5; possibly TRBD1 for D (5 bases). Germline V gene sequence: CDR1 SGHDN, CDR2 FVKESK. This CDR3 has 15 amino acids. Trimming left V 5 bases short and J 0 bases short, with 13 bases between.

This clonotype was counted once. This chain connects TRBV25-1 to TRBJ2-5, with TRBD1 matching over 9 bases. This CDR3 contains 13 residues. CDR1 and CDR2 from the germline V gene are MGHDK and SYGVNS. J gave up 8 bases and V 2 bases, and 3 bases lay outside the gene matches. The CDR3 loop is CASSEVTGGTQYF. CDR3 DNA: TGTGCCAGCAGTGAAGTAACAGGGGGCACCCAGTACTTC.

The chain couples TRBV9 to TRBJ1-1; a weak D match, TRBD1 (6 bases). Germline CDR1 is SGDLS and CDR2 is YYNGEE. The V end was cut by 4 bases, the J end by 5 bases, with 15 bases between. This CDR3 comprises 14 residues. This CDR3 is CASSPGGGRTEAFF. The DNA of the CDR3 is TGTGCCAGCAGCCCAGGAGGGGGGAGGACTGAAGCTTTCTTT.

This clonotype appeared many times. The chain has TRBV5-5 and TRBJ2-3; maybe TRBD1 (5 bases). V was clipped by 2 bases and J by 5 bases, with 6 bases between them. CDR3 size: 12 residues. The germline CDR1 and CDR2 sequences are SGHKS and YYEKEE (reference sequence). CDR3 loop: CASSLRGDTQYF. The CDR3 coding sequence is TGTGCCAGCAGCTTAAGGGGAGATACGCAGTATTTT.

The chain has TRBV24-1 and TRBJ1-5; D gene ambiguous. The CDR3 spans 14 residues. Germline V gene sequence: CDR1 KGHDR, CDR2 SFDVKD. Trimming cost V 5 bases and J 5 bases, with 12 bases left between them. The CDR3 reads CATSGAGIYQPQHF. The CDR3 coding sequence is TGTGCCACCAGTGGCGCCGGGATATATCAGCCCCAGCATTTT.

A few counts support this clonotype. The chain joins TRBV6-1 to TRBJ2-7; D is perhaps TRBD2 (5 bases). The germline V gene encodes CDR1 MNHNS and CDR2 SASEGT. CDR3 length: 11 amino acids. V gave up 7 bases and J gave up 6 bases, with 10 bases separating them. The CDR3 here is CASKEVGEQYF. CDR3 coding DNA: TGTGCCAGCAAGGAGGTGGGCGAGCAGTACTTC.

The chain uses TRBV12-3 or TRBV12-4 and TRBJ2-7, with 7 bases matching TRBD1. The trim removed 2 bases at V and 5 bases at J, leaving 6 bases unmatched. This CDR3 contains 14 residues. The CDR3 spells CASSLWGQSHEQYF. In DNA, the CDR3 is TGTGCCAGCAGTTTATGGGGACAGTCCCACGAGCAGTACTTC.